The 10 T cell receptor beta chains listed next were all sequenced from one sample in a study of shared clonotypes between healthy human individuals (dated by TCRdb to the early 2020s). Library construction relied on the immunoSEQ multiplex PCR assay. The table was pulled from immuneACCESS by TCRdb, which kept in-frame rearrangements only. Such tables lose some clones; where checked, under half of the loss comes from unresolved V genes, and the rest has no known cause. The sample table contains around 350,000 clones; only one count was recorded for around four fifths of them. The ten largest clonotypes hold under 11% of the sample. Sequencing was carried out using memory CD4+ T cells sorted from blood. Reading the label with the study, this specimen's cell subset or site is: CD45RA-negative fraction. Receptors originate from a man younger than 40 in good health.

The chain combines TRBV4-3 with TRBJ2-3; D uncertain. The CDR3 has 15 residues. The germline CDR1 and CDR2 sequences are LGHNA and YSLEER. Deletions cut 2 bases from V and 2 bases from J, with 11 bases between. CDR3 bases: TGCGCCAGCAGCCAACTGAGGATCTACACAGATACGCAGTATTTT. Translation gives CASSQLRIYTDTQYF.

This chain joins TRBV18 and TRBJ2-5; 10 bases are a match to TRBD2. Germline V gives CDR1 KGHSH, CDR2 LQKENI. Losses at the gene ends were 6 bases for V and 0 bases for J; bases not matched to a gene: 7. The CDR3 is 16 amino acids. The CDR3 nucleotides read TGTGCCAGCTCCGAACTAGCGGGATTATACCAAGAGACCCAGTACTTC. This encodes CASSELAGLYQETQYF.

J is TRBJ2-1 and V is TRBV11-3, with D possibly being TRBD1 or TRBD2 (5 bases each). CDR3 length: 16 residues. CDR1 and CDR2 (germline): SGHNT, YENEEA. With 4 bases removed from V and 9 bases from J, the gap between germline ends came to 22 bases. As DNA, the CDR3 is TGTGCCAGCAGCTACGGCACCGGGACCCCATTAGGTGAGCAGTTCTTC. Its protein is CASSYGTGTPLGEQFF. The full variable domain, with the rest looked up from reference TRBV11-3 and TRBJ2-1, is EAGVVQSPRYKIIEKKQPVAFWCNPISGHNTLYWYLQNLGQGPELLIRYENEEAVDDSQLPKDRFSAERLKGVDSTLKIQPAELGDSAVYLCASSYGTGTPLGEQFFGPGTRLTVL.

The V gene is TRBV5-4, the J gene TRBJ2-5; D is undetermined. CDR3 size: 14 residues. Trimming removed 3 bases at V and 0 bases at J, with 9 bases between. CDR1 is SGHNT, CDR2 YYREEE, per germline (reference sequence). The CDR3 here is CASSSPSHQETQYF. The CDR3 DNA sequence: TGTGCCAGCAGCTCGCCCAGCCACCAAGAGACCCAGTACTTC.

V usage is TRBV29-1 and J usage is TRBJ2-7; 10 bases match TRBD2. CDR1 is SQVTM, CDR2 ANQGSEA, per germline. This CDR3 has 13 residues. The ends lost 4 bases at V and 9 bases at J; junction bases unmatched: 9. The DNA of the CDR3 is TGCAGCGTTGCGGTGAGCGGGAGGGGGGCGCAGTACTTC. Translating it yields CSVAVSGRGAQYF.

This chain links TRBV14 with TRBJ2-5; D ambiguous. The DNA matches TRBJ2-7 better at its end, which makes the J call doubtful. The germline gives CDR1 SGHDN, CDR2 FVKESK. The CDR3 is 13 amino acids. For the CDR3, the DNA is TGTGCCAGCAGCCAAGGGATCTCCTACGAGCAGTACTTC. As protein: CASSQGISYEQYF.

J is TRBJ1-6 and V is TRBV6-4; no clear D gene. V was trimmed by 0 bases and J by 3 bases, leaving 0 bases between them. Germline V gene lookup returns CDR1 MRHNA and CDR2 SNTAGT. The length of the CDR3 is 13 residues. DNA of the CDR3: TGTGCCAGCAGTGACTCCTATAATTCACCCCTCCACTTT. This codes for CASSDSYNSPLHF.

The chain links TRBV11-2 to TRBJ2-7; 10 positions match TRBD1. Germline-derived CDR1 and CDR2 are SGHAT and FQNNGV. J lost 0 bases, V lost 2 bases, and 10 bases had no gene match. This CDR3 region has 18 residues. This chain's CDR3 is CASSLIRRTGGPSYEQYF. The CDR3 DNA is TGTGCCAGCAGCTTAATCCGAAGGACAGGGGGGCCCTCCTACGAGCAGTACTTC.

This chain connects TRBV5-1 to TRBJ2-3; 8 bases fit TRBD2. CDR1 SGHRS and CDR2 YFSETQ come from the germline V gene. The trim removed 3 bases at V and 2 bases at J, leaving 17 bases unmatched. CDR3 length equals 19 residues. The CDR3 loop reads CASSSRLRGTRPFTDTQYF. CDR3 nucleotides: TGCGCCAGCAGCTCCAGACTCCGAGGGACTAGGCCATTCACAGATACGCAGTATTTT.

DNA for the CDR3: TGTGCCAGCAGTGAGTTTTACCCTAGCGAGCAGTACTTC. Translated: CASSEFYPSEQYF. The V call is TRBV6-1, the J call TRBJ2-7; D remains ambiguous. Germline CDR1 is MNHNS and CDR2 is SASEGT. The CDR3 has 13 residues. V was cut by 3 bases and J by 6 bases, with 12 bases left in between.